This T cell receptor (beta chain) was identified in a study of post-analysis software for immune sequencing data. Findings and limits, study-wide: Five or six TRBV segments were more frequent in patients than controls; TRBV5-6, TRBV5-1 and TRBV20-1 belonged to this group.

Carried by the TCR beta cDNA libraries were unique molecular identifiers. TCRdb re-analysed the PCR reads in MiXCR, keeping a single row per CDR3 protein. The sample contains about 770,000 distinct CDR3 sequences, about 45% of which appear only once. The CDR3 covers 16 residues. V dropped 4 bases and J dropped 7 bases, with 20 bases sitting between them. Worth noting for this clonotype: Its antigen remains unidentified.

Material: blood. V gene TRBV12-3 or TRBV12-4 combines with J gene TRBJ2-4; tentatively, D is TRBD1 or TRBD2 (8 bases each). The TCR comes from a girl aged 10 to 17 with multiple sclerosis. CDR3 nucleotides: TGTGCCAGCAGTTCCCGGACAGGGTCGGGGGGGAACATTCAGTACTTC. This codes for CASSSRTGSGGNIQYF.